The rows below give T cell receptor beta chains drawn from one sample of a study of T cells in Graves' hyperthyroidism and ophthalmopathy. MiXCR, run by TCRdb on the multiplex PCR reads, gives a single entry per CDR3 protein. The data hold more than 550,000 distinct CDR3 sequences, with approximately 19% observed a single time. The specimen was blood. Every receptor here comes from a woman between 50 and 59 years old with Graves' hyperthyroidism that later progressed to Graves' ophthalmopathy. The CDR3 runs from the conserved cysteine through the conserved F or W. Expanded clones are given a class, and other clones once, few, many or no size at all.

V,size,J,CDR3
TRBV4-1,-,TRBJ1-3,CASSQVLHPGNTIYF
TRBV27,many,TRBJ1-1,CASRGTADTEAFF
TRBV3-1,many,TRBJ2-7,CASSQGVNSYEQYF
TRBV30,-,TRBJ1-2,CAWRQTSLNYGYTF
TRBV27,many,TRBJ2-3,CASSGQHTDTQYF
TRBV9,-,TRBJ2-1,CASSPGTSGGPAYNEQFF
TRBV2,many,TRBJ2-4,CASSEWTLLGRKENIQYF
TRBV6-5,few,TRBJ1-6,CASSYSQTGFYNSPLHF
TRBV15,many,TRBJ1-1,CATSKGSTEAFF
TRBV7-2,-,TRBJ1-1,CASSLWAGVGSYTEAFF
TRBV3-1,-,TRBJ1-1,CASSRRTFEAFF
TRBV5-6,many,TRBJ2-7,CASSLVGGEYEQYF
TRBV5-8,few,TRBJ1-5,CASSLPHLTGTSNQPQHF
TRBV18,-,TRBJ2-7,CASFTSNDPATSSYEQYF
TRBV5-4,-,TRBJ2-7,CASSLSTGGREQYF
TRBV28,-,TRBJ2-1,CASSRRQGALDEQFF
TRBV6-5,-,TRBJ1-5,CASSYSYQQPQHF
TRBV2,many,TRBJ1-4,CASSEAAWGSEKLFF
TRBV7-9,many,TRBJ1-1,CASSQIEADEAFF
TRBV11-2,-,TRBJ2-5,CASSKPGTSGGETQYF
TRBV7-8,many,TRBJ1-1,CASSLEQDRTEAFF
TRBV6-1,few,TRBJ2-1,CAIVSLAGNNEQFF
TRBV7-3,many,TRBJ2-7,CASSLMTGQGIDEQYF
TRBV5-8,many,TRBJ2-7,CASSLGDRDYEQYF
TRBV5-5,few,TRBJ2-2,CASSLVPGGKTNTGELFF
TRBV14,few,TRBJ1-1,CASSLKPGQGSQWKTEAFF
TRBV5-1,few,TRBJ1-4,CASSVGAGNEKLFF
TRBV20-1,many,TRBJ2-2,CSARPPGLRGAGELFF
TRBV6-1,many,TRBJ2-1,CASSSAGGPYNEQFF
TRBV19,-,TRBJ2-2,CASNGFDRPAGELFF
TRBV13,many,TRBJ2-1,CASSAAGEPYNEQFF
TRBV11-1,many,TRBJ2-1,CASSPLARGIDEQFF
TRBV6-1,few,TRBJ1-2,CASSRTLGENGYTF
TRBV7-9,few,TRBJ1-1,CASSWWGQGRNTEAFF
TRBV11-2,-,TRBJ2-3,CASSLAGNTQYF